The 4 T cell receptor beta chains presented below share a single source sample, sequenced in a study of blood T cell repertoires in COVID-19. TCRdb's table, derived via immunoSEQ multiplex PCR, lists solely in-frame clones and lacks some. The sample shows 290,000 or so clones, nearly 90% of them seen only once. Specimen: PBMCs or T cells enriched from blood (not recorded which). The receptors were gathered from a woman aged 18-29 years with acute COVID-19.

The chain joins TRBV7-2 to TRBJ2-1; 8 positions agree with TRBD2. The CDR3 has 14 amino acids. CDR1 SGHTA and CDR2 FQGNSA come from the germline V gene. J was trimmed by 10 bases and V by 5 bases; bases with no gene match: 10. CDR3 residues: CASSPQGSGIEQFF. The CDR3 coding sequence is TGTGCCAGCAGCCCCCAAGGTAGCGGGATCGAGCAGTTCTTC.

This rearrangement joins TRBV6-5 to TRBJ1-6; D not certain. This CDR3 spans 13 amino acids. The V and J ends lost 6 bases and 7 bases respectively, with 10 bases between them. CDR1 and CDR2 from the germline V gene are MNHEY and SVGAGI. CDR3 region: CASRAGGNSPLHF. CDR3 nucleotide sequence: TGTGCCAGCAGGGCGGGAGGAAATTCACCCCTCCACTTT.

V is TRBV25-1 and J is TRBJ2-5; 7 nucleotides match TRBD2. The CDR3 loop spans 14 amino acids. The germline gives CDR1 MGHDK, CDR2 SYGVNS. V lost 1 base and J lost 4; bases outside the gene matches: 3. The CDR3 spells CASSESGEGETQYF. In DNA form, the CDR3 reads TGTGCCAGCAGTGAATCGGGGGAGGGAGAGACCCAGTACTTC.

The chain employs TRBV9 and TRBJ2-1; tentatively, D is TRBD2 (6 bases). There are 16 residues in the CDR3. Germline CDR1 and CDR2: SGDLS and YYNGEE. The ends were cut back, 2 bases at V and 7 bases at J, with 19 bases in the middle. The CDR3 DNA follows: TGTGCCAGCAGCGTCGGGGCCGGGACTGCGGGGAATGAGCAGTTCTTC. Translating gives CASSVGAGTAGNEQFF.